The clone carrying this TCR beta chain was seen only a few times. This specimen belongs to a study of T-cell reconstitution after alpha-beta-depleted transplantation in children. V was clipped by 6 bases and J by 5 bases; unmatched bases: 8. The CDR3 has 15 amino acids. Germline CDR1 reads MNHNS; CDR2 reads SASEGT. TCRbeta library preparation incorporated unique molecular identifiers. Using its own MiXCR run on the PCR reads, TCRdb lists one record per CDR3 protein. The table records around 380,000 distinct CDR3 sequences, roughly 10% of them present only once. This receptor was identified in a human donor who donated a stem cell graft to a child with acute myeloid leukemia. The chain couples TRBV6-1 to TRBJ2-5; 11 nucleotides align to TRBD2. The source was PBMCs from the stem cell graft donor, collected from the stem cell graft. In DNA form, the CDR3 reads TGTGCCAGCAGGCTTAGCGGGGGGGCCTGGGAGACCCAGTACTTC. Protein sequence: CASRLSGGAWETQYF.